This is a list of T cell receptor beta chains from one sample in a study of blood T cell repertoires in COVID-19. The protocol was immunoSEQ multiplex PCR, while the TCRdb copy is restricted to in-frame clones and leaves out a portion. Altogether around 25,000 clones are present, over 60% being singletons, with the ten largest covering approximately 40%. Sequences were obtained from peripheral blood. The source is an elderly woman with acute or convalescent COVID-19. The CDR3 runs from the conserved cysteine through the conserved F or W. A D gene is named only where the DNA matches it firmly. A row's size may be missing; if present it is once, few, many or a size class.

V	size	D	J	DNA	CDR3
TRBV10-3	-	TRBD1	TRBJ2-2	TGTGCCATCAGTCGGGACAGGGGGGGCACCGGGGAGCTGTTTTTT	CAISRDRGGTGELFF
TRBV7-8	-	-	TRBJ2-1	TGTGCCAGCAGCGGCTCTAGGGGCGGTGAGCAGTTCTTC	CASSGSRGGEQFF
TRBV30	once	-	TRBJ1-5	TGTGCCTGGAGTTTCGGGAATCAGCCCCAGCATTTT	CAWSFGNQPQHF
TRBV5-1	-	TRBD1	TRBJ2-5	TGCGCCAGCAGCTTGGCAAGGACAGGGGGACAAGAGACCCAGTACTTC	CASSLARTGGQETQYF
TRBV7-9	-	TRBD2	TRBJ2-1	TGTGCCCAGCCCCTAGCGGGAACTAACAATGAGCAGTTCTTC	CAQPLAGTNNEQFF
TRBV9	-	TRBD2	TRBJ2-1	TGTGCCAGCAGCGTAGGACTAGCGGGACAGGATGAGCAGTTCTTC	CASSVGLAGQDEQFF
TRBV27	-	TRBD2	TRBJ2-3	TGTGCCAGCAGGCTAGCGGGGATAGGGACAGATACGCAGTATTTT	CASRLAGIGTDTQYF
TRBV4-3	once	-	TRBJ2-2	TGCGCCAGCAGCCAAGATAGTTGGGGGCCATACACCGGGGAGCTGTTTTTT	CASSQDSWGPYTGELFF
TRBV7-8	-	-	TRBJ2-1	TGTGCCAGCAGCTTAACCCCCCCTTGGAACCCAGGTCGGGGGACCAAACAGTTCTTC	CASSLTPPWNPGRGTKQFF
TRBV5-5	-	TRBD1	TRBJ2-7	TGTGCCAGCAGCTTCGGGTCGGGACAGGGGTCCTACGAGCAGTACTTC	CASSFGSGQGSYEQYF
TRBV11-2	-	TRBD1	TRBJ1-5	TGTGCCAGCAGCCAACAGGGGGGTCAGCCCCAGCATTTT	CASSQQGGQPQHF
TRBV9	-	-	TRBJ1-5	TGTGCCAGCGGCGACAGCCCTAGCAATCAGCCCCAGCATTTT	CASGDSPSNQPQHF
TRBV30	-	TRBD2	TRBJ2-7	TGTGCCTGGAGTCGGGGGGGATACTACGAGCAGTACTTC	CAWSRGGYYEQYF
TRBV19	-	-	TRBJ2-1	TGTGCCAGTAGTACCCAAAGCGGGTACAATGAGCAGTTCTTC	CASSTQSGYNEQFF
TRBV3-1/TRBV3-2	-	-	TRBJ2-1	TGTGCCAGCAGCCGGGGGACAAATGAGCAGTTCTTC	CASSRGTNEQFF
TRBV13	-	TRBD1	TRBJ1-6	TGTGCCAGCAGCTTAGGGACAGGGATGAGTTCACCCCTCCACTTT	CASSLGTGMSSPLHF
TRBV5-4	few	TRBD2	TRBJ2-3	TGTGCCAGCAGCCCCCTAGCGGGAGGGACAGATACGCAGTATTTT	CASSPLAGGTDTQYF
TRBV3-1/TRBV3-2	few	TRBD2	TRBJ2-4	TGTGCCAGCAGCCAAGATCGCGGGAGCCGAAACATTCAGTACTTC	CASSQDRGSRNIQYF
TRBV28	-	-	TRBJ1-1	TGTGCCAGCAGTTCCTTTCAGGGGCTTCGTTTACGGGCTTTCTTT	CASSSFQGLRLRAFF
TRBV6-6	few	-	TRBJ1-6	TGTGCCAGCACCCCTGTGGAGGGTATCAATTCACCCCTCCACTTT	CASTPVEGINSPLHF
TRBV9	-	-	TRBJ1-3	TGTGCCAGCAGCGACAGGTCCTCTGGAAACACCATATATTTT	CASSDRSSGNTIYF
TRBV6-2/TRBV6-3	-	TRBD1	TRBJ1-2	TGTGCCAGCAGTTACGCAGGGGGTCGGTATGGCTACACCTTC	CASSYAGGRYGYTF
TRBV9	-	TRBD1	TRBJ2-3	TGTGCCAGCAGCGTAGGAACAGGGGGTAACGCGGGCACAGATACGCAGTATTTT	CASSVGTGGNAGTDTQYF
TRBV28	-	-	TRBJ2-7	TGTGCCAGCTTGGAGGCGAGCTCCTACGAGCAGTACTTC	CASLEASSYEQYF
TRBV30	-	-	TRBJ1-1	TGTGCCTGGGCCCAGGGGCCTGAAGCTTTCTTT	CAWAQGPEAFF
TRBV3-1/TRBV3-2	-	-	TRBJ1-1	TGTGCCAGCAGCCCACAGCTGGGGGGTGAAGCTTTCTTT	CASSPQLGGEAFF
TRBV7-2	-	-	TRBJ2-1	TGTGCCAGCAGTCAACAGGGATGGGAGCAGTTCTTC	CASSQQGWEQFF
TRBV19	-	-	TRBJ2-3	TGTGCCAGTAGTCCACGGGACACCGATACGCAGTATTTT	CASSPRDTDTQYF
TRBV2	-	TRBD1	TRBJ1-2	TGTGCCAGCAGCAGGGGGTGGGATGGCTACACCTTC	CASSRGWDGYTF
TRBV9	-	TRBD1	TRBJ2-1	TGTGCCAGCAGCGTAAGGGGTGGGACAGGGAGCGATGAGCAGTTCTTC	CASSVRGGTGSDEQFF
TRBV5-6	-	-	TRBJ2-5	TGTGCCAGCAGCAAGGGACTGATAGAGACCCAGTACTTC	CASSKGLIETQYF
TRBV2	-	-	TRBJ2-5	TGTGCCAGCAGTGAAGGGCAGGCAGGGATTCAAGAGACCCAGTACTTC	CASSEGQAGIQETQYF
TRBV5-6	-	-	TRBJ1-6	TGTGCCAGCAGCCCCGTGGGGGGAGTTATAGATTCACCCCTCCACTTT	CASSPVGGVIDSPLHF
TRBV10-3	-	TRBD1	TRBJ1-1	TGTGCCATCTCCGGGGGGACAGGGGGGTTGGACACTGAAGCTTTCTTT	CAISGGTGGLDTEAFF
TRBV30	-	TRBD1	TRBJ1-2	TGTGCCTGGGACGTGCTGGCGGGGACAGGGGTCTATGGCTACACCTTC	CAWDVLAGTGVYGYTF
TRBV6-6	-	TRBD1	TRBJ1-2	TGTGCCAGCAGTCAATCCGGGACAGGAGCGCTCCTTTATGGCTACACCTTC	CASSQSGTGALLYGYTF
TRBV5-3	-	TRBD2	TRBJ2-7	TGTGCCAGAAGCTCAAGGACTAGCGGAGGTCGGAGGCAGTACTTC	CARSSRTSGGRRQYF
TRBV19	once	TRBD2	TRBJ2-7	TGTGCCAGTAGGCTAGCGGCATTCTCCTACGAGCAGTACTTC	CASRLAAFSYEQYF
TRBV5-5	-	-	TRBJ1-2	TGTGCCAGCAGCTTGGCCGGGGGCGGGGGAGGCTACACCTTC	CASSLAGGGGGYTF
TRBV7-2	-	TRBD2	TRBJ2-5	TGTGCCAGCAGCTTACAAGTCGCGGGGGAAGAGACCCAGTACTTC	CASSLQVAGEETQYF
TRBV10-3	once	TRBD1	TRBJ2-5	TGTGCCATCAGCGACAGGGAACAAGAGACCCAGTACTTC	CAISDREQETQYF
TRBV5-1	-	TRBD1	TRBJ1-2	TGCGCCAGCAGCCCGATGGGACAGGACTATGGCTACACCTTC	CASSPMGQDYGYTF
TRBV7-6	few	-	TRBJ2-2	TGTGCCAGCAGCTTAGCTGGACAGATAACCACCGGGGAGCTGTTTTTT	CASSLAGQITTGELFF
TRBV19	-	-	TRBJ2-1	TGTGCCAGTAAACAGGGACCTGCCCCCGGTGAGCAGTTCTTC	CASKQGPAPGEQFF
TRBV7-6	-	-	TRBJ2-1	TGTGCCAGCAGCCTTTGGTGGGCAGGGGGGAAGAATGAGCAGTTCTTC	CASSLWWAGGKNEQFF
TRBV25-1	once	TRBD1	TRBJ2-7	TGTGCCAGCAGTACGCATCGGAGGGGACAGGGTGGATACGAGCAGTACTTC	CASSTHRRGQGGYEQYF
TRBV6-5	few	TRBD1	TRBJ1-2	TGTGCCAGCAGTTACCGACAGGGTGGCTATGGCTACACCTTC	CASSYRQGGYGYTF
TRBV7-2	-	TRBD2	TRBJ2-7	TGTGCCAGCAGCTTAGACGGGACTAACCCCTACGAGCAGTACTTC	CASSLDGTNPYEQYF
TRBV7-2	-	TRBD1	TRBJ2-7	TGTGCCAGCAACCAGGGGGCACGGTCCCACGAGCAGTACTTC	CASNQGARSHEQYF
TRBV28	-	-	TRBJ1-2	TGTGCCAGCAGTTTATCCAACGGGGTGAGTGGCTACACCTTC	CASSLSNGVSGYTF
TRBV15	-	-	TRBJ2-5	TGTGCCACCAGCAGAGATCGGTTCCAAGAGACCCAGTACTTC	CATSRDRFQETQYF
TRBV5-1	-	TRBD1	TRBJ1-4	TGCGCCAGCAGCTCCTCCGGGACAGGCACCGATAAACTGTTTTTT	CASSSSGTGTDKLFF
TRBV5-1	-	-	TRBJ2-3	TGCGCCAGCAGCTCACAACCCACAGATACGCAGTATTTT	CASSSQPTDTQYF